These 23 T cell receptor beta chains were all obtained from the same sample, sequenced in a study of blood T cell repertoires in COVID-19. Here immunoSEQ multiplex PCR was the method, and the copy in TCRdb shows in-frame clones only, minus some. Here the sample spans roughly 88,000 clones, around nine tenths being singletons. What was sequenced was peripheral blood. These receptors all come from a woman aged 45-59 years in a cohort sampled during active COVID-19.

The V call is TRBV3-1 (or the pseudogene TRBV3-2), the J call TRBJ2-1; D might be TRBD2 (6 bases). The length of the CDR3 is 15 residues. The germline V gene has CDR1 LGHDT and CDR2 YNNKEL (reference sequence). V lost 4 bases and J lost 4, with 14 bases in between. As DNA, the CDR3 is TGTGCCAGCAGCCCCTGGGCCGGGGGATACAATGAGCAGTTCTTC. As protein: CASSPWAGGYNEQFF.

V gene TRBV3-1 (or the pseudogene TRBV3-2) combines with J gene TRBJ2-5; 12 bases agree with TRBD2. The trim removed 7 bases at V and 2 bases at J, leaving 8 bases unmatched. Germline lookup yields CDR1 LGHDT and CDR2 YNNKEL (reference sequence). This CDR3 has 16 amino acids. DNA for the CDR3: TGTGCCAGCACCCTCGGACTAGCGGGGATTCAAGAGACCCAGTACTTC. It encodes CASTLGLAGIQETQYF.

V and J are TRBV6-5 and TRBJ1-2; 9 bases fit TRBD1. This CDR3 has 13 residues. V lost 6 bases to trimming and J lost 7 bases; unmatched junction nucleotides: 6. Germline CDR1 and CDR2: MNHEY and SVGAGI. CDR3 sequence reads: CASRHRDRAGYTF. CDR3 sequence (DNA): TGTGCCAGCAGACACCGGGACAGGGCTGGCTACACCTTC.

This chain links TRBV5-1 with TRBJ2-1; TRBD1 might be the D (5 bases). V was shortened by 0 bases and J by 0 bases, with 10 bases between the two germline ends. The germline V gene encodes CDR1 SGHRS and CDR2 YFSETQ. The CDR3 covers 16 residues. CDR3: CASSLGGWSSYNEQFF. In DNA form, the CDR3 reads TGCGCCAGCAGCTTGGGGGGCTGGAGCTCCTACAATGAGCAGTTCTTC.

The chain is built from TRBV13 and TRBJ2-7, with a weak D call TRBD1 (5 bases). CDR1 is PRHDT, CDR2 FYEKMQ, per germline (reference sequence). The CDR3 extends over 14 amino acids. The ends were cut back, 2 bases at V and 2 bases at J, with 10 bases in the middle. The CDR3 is CASSLPRAPYEQYF. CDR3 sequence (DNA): TGTGCCAGCAGCTTACCCAGGGCCCCCTACGAGCAGTACTTC. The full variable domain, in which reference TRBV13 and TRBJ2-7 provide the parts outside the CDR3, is AAGVIQSPRHLIKEKRETATLKCYPIPRHDTVYWYQQGPGQDPQFLISFYEKMQSDKGSIPDRFSAQQFSDYHSELNMSSLELGDSALYFCASSLPRAPYEQYFGPGTRLTVT.

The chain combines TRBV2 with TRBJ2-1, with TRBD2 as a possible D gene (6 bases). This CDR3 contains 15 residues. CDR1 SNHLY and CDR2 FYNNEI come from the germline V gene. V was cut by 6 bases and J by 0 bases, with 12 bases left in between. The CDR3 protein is CASSRGGTSYNEQFF. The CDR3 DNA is TGTGCCAGCAGCCGGGGCGGGACCTCCTACAATGAGCAGTTCTTC.

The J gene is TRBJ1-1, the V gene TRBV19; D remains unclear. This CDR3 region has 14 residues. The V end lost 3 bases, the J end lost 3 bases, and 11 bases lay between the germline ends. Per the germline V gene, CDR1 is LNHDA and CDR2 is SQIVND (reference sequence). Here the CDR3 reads CASSIRGEDTEAFF. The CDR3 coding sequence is TGTGCCAGTAGTATCCGGGGAGAAGACACTGAAGCTTTCTTT.

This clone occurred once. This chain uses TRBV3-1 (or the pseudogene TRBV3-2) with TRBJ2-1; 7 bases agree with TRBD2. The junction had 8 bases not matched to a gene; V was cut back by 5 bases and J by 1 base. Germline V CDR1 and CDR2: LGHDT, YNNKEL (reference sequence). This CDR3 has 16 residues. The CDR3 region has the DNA TGTGCCAGCAGCGCAAAGCTAGCGGATTCCTACAATGAGCAGTTCTTC. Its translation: CASSAKLADSYNEQFF.

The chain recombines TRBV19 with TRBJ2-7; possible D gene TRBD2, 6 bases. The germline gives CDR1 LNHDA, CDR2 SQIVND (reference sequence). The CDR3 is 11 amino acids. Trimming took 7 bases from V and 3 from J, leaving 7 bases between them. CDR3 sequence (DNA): TGTGCCAGTATGGGGGGCTACGAGCAGTACTTC. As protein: CASMGGYEQYF.

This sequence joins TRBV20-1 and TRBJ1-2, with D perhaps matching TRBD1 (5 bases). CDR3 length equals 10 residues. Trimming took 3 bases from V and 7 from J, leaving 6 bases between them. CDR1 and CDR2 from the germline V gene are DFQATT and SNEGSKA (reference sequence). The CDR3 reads CSARDTGYTF. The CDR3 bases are TGCAGTGCTAGGGACACTGGCTACACCTTC.

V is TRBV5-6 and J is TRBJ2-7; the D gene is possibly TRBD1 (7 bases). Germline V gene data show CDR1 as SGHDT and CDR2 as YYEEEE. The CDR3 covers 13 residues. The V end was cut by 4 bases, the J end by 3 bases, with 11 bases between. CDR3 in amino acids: CASSGGTDYEQYF. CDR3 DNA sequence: TGTGCCAGCAGCGGAGGGACAGACTACGAGCAGTACTTC.

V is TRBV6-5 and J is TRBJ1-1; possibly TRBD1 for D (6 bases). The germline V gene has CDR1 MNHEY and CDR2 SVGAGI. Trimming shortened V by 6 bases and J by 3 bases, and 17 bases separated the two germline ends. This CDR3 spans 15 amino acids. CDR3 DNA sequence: TGTGCCAGCAGCAGCGCTGGGGAGGGGGACACTGAAGCTTTCTTT. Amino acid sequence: CASSSAGEGDTEAFF.

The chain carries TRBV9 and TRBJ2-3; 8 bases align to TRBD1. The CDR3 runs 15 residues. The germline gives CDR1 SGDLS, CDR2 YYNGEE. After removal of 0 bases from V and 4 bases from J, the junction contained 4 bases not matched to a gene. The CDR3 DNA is TGTGCCAGCAGCGTAGGGACAGGGACCCCAGATACGCAGTATTTT. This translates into CASSVGTGTPDTQYF.

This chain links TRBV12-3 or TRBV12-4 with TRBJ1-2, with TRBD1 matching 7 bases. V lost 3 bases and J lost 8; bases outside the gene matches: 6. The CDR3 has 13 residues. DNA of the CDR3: TGTGCCAGCAGTTTGGGACAGCACGCGGGCTACACCTTC. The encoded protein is CASSLGQHAGYTF.

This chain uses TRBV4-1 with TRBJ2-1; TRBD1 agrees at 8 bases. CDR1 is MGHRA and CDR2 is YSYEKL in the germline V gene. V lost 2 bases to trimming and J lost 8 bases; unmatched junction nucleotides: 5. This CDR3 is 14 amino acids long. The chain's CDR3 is CASSQPQGVDEQFF. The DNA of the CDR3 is TGCGCCAGCAGCCAACCACAGGGGGTTGATGAGCAGTTCTTC.

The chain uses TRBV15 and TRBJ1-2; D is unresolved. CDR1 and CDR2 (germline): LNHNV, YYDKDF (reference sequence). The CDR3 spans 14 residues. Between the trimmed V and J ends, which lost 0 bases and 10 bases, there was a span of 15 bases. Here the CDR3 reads CATSRDLSGLVYTF. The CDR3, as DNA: TGTGCCACCAGCAGAGATCTTTCGGGATTGGTCTACACCTTC.

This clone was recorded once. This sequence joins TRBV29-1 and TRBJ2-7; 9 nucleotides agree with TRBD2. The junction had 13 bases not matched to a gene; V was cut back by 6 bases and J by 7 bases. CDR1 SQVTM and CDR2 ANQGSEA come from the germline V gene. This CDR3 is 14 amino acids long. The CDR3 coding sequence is TGCAGCGTGGGTCAGACTAGCGGCCCTACTGAGCAGTACTTC. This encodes CSVGQTSGPTEQYF.

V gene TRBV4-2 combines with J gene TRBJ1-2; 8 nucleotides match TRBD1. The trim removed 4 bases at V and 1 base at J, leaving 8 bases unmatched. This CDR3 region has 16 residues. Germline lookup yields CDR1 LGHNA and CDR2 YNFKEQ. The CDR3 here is CASSRPGTGLNYGYTF. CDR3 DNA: TGTGCCAGCAGCCGACCCGGGACAGGTCTTAACTATGGCTACACCTTC.

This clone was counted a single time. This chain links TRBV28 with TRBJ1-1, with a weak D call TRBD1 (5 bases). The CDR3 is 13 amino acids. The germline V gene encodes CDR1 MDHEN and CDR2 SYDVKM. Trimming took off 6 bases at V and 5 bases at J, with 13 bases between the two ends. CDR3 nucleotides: TGTGCCAGCAGCCCCCCTGGGGGGACTGAAGCTTTCTTT. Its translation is CASSPPGGTEAFF.

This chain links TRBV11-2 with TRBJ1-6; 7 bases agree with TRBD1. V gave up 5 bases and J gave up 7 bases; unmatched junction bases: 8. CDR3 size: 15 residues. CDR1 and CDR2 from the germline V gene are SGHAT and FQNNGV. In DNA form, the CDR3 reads TGTGCCAGCAGCCCCCAGGGACAGAGCAATTCACCCCTCCACTTT. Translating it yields CASSPQGQSNSPLHF. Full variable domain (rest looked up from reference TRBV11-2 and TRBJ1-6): EAGVAQSPRYKIIEKRQSVAFWCNPISGHATLYWYQQILGQGPKLLIQFQNNGVVDDSQLPKDRFSAERLKGVDSTLKIQPAKLEDSAVYLCASSPQGQSNSPLHFGNGTRLTVT.

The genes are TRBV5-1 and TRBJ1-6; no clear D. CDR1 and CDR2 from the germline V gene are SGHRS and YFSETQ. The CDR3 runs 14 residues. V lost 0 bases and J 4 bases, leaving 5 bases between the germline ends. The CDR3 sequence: CASSLEQYNSPLHF. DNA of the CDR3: TGCGCCAGCAGCTTGGAACAGTATAATTCACCCCTCCACTTT.

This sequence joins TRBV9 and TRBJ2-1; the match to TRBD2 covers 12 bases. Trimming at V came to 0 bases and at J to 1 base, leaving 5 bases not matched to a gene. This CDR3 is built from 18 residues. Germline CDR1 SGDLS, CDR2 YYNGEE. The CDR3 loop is CASSVGGLAGRSYNEQFF. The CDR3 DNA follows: TGTGCCAGCAGCGTAGGAGGACTAGCGGGAAGGTCCTACAATGAGCAGTTCTTC.

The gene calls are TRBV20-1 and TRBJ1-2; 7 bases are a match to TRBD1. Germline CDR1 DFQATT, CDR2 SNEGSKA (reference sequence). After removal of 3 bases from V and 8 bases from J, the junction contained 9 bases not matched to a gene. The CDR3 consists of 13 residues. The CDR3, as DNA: TGCAGTGCTAGTTGGCAGGGGGGATTGGGCTACACCTTC. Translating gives CSASWQGGLGYTF.